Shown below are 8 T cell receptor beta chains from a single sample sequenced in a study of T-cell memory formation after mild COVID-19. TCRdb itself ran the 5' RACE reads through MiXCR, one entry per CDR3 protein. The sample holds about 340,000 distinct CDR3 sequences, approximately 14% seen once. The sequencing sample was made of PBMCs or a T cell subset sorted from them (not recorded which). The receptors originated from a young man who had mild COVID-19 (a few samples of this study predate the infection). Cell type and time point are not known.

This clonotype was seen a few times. The CDR3 region has the DNA TGTGCCATCAGTGGATCAGGGGCTCGGGGAACTGAAGCTTTCTTT. It encodes CAISGSGARGTEAFF. The chain uses TRBV10-3 and TRBJ1-1; a weak D match, TRBD1 (6 bases). This CDR3 has 15 residues. CDR1 is ENHRY and CDR2 is SYGVKD in the germline V gene. The V end was cut by 4 bases, the J end by 5 bases, with 17 bases between.

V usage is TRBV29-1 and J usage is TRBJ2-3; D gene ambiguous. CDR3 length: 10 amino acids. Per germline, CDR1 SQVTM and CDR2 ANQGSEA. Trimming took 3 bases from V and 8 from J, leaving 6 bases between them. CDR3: CSVDVPTQYF. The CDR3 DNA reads TGCAGCGTTGACGTCCCTACGCAGTATTTT.

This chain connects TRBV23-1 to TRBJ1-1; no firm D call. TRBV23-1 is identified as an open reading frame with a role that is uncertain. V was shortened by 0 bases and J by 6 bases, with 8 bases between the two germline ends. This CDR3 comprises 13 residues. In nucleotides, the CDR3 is TGCGCCAGCAGTCAATCCAGCTGCCCTGAAGCTTTCTTT. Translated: CASSQSSCPEAFF.

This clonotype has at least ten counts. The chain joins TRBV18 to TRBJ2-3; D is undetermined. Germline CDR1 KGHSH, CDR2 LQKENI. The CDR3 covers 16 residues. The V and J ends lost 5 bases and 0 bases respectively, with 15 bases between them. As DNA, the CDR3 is TGTGCCAGCTCAACCTCTAGTGCCTCTAGCACAGATACGCAGTATTTT. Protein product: CASSTSSASSTDTQYF. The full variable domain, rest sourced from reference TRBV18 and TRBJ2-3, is NAGVMQNPRHLVRRRGQEARLRCSPMKGHSHVYWYRQLPEEGLKFMVYLQKENIIDESGMPKERFSAEFPKEGPSILRIQQVVRGDSAAYFCASSTSSASSTDTQYFGPGTRLTVL.

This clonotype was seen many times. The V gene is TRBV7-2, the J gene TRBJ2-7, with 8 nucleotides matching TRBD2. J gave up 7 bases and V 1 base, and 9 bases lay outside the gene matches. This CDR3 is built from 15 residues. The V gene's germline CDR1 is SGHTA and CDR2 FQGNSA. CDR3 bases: TGTGCCAGCAGCTTAGGCGGGGGGACTTCGGGGGAGCAGTACTTC. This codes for CASSLGGGTSGEQYF.

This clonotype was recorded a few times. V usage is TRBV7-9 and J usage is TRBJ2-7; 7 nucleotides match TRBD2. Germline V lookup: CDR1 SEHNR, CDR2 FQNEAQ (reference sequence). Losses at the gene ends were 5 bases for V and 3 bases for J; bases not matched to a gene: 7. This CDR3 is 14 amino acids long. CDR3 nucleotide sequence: TGTGCCAGCAGCCGTGGGGGGGGACTCTACGAGCAGTACTTC. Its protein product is CASSRGGGLYEQYF.

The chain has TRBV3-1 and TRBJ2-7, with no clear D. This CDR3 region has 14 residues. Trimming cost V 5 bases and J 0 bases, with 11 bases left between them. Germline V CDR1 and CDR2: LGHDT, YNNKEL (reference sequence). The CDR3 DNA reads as TGTGCCAGCAGCAAACGGCAGAGCTCCTACGAGCAGTACTTC. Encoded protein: CASSKRQSSYEQYF.

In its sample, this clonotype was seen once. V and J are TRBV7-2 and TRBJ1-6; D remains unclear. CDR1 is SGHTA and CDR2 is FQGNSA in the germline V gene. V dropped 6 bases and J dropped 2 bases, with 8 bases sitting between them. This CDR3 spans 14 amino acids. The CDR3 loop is CASRDVAYNSPLHF. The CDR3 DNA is TGTGCCAGCAGGGACGTGGCCTATAATTCACCCCTCCACTTT.